Presented here are 11 T cell receptor beta chains from one specimen sequenced in a study of OX40 agonist ivuxolimab in advanced cancers. Repertoires were generated with immunoSEQ multiplex PCR, while TCRdb's copy carries only in-frame clones and drops some. This table holds tens of thousands of clones, around nine tenths found once. The source was CD4+ or CD8+ T cells sorted from blood, collected in a trial of the OX40 agonist ivuxolimab. These receptors all come from an adult with an advanced solid tumor such as melanoma, head and neck, liver or kidney cancer.

The rearrangement uses TRBV5-1 and TRBJ2-2; D may match TRBD1 or TRBD2 (5 bases each). The V end was cut by 0 bases, the J end by 5 bases, with 17 bases between. CDR1 is SGHRS and CDR2 is YFSETQ in the germline V gene. This CDR3 is built from 17 residues. CDR3 in DNA: TGCGCCAGCAGCTTGGAGTCGTGGGGGTCGGGTACCGGGGAGCTGTTTTTT. It encodes CASSLESWGSGTGELFF.

The chain is built from TRBV5-6 and TRBJ2-7, with TRBD2 matching over 12 bases. This CDR3 comprises 15 residues. J gave up 12 bases and V 4 bases, and 14 bases lay outside the gene matches. The germline V gene encodes CDR1 SGHDT and CDR2 YYEEEE. DNA for the CDR3: TGTGCCAGCAGCCCCCCGGGCCTAGCGGGGGGGCCTATGTACTTC. This sequence encodes CASSPPGLAGGPMYF.

This clone was seen a handful of times. The genes are TRBV5-6 and TRBJ1-6, with 7 bases that match TRBD1. V was pared by 4 bases and J by 0 bases, with 7 bases of the junction left unmatched. The germline V gene has CDR1 SGHDT and CDR2 YYEEEE. The length of the CDR3 is 17 residues. CDR3 loop: CASSRRQGSSYNSPLHF. CDR3 sequence (DNA): TGTGCCAGCAGCAGAAGACAGGGAAGCTCCTATAATTCACCCCTCCACTTT.

The rearrangement links TRBV10-3 to TRBJ1-1, with 9 nucleotides matching TRBD1. Losses at the gene ends were 5 bases for V and 4 bases for J; bases not matched to a gene: 11. Germline V gives CDR1 ENHRY, CDR2 SYGVKD. This CDR3 region has 16 residues. The CDR3 loop is CAISPGTGTLGTEAFF. The CDR3 coding sequence is TGTGCCATCAGTCCGGGGACAGGGACCTTGGGCACTGAAGCTTTCTTT.

This clone was observed a few times. V and J are TRBV6-1 and TRBJ1-6; D unresolved. There are 12 residues in the CDR3. Germline-derived CDR1 and CDR2 are MNHNS and SASEGT. Trimming stripped 6 bases from V and 14 bases from J, with 14 bases between. CDR3 in amino acids: CASSGRLGTLHF. Here the CDR3 DNA reads TGTGCCAGCAGCGGACGGCTGGGAACCCTCCACTTT.

This clone has a single count. This sequence joins TRBV19 and TRBJ2-5; tentatively, D is TRBD1 or TRBD2 (5 bases each). The V gene's germline CDR1 is LNHDA and CDR2 SQIVND (reference sequence). The germline V and J ends were trimmed by 5 bases and 5 bases, with 12 bases remaining between them. This CDR3 is built from 13 residues. The CDR3 DNA sequence: TGTGCCAGTAGTGGGGGACCAGGGGAGACCCAGTACTTC. It specifies CASSGGPGETQYF.

J is TRBJ2-7 and V is TRBV9; 7 bases align to TRBD2. This CDR3 contains 18 residues. The germline V gene has CDR1 SGDLS and CDR2 YYNGEE. The trim removed 0 bases at V and 0 bases at J, leaving 12 bases unmatched. CDR3 sequence: CASSVGGWDYRSSYEQYF. The CDR3 DNA reads as TGTGCCAGCAGCGTAGGGGGTTGGGACTACCGAAGCTCCTACGAGCAGTACTTC.

This chain links TRBV27 with TRBJ2-2; D uncertain. Germline V gene data show CDR1 as MNHEY and CDR2 as SMNVEV (reference sequence). The CDR3 has 13 amino acids. V was clipped by 8 bases and J by 6 bases, with 13 bases between them. The CDR3 DNA follows: TGTGCCAGCTCCCTTTCCTACCCCGGGGAGCTGTTTTTT. Translated: CASSLSYPGELFF.

The V gene is TRBV4-2, the J gene TRBJ2-3; 8 bases map to TRBD2. There are 17 residues in the CDR3. Germline V lookup: CDR1 LGHNA, CDR2 YNFKEQ. Unmatched junction bases numbered 11, after V lost 0 bases and J lost 6 bases. The DNA of the CDR3 is TGTGCCAGCAGCCAAGATGGACTAGCATCCCCCAGCGATACGCAGTATTTT. It encodes CASSQDGLASPSDTQYF.

The V call is TRBV2, the J call TRBJ1-5; D perhaps matches TRBD1 (5 bases). This CDR3 has 14 amino acids. The germline V gene has CDR1 SNHLY and CDR2 FYNNEI. The V and J ends lost 6 bases and 3 bases respectively, with 12 bases between them. CDR3 in DNA: TGTGCCAGCAGCGCAGACAGCTTCAATCAGCCCCAGCATTTT. Amino acids: CASSADSFNQPQHF.

The V call is TRBV6-5, the J call TRBJ1-5; 7 bases fit TRBD1. Trimming cost V 8 bases and J 3 bases; bases outside gene matches: 7. Germline V gives CDR1 MNHEY, CDR2 SVGAGI. The CDR3 is 14 amino acids. The CDR3 sequence is CASSQGGINQPQHF. CDR3 in DNA: TGTGCCAGCTCCCAGGGGGGGATCAATCAGCCCCAGCATTTT.